This T cell receptor beta chain was found in a study of identical twins. Trimming stripped 10 bases from V and 2 bases from J, with 21 bases between. Germline values: CDR1 MNHEY, CDR2 SMNVEV (reference sequence). CDR3 length: 16 residues. Study-wide points: Invariant MAIT and iNKT cells are populations that could partly confound zero-insertion analyses. Within cord blood, abundant beta clonotypes carried fewer insertions, but memory repertoires showed no such trend.

A template switching step contributed a universal primer site, while unique molecular identifiers were present in the cDNA. MiXCR was run by TCRdb on the 5' RACE reads, yielding one entry per CDR3 protein. The sample yields about 720,000 distinct CDR3 sequences, less than 10% seen once. There are a few counts of this clonotype. What it recognizes is unknown. The same sample was also studied in work on yellow fever vaccine responses in identical twins. That source notes: Reportedly, the T cell response mounted by twins to vaccine seemed partly convergent, partly personalized.

The chain is built from TRBV27 and TRBJ2-1; D unclear. The source is a young woman in good health. The sequenced sample consisted of PBMCs. The CDR3 bases are TGTGCCACCAGCGACAACCCCCGGCCGACCTACAATGAGCAGTTCTTC. It translates to CATSDNPRPTYNEQFF.